The 3 T cell receptor beta chains in this list originate from one sample, sequenced in a study of blood T cell repertoires in COVID-19. Sequencing used immunoSEQ multiplex PCR; TCRdb keeps in-frame clones, though not all of them. The data hold a few hundred thousand clones, with approximately 89% observed a single time. The material sequenced was peripheral blood. The origin of the receptors is a woman between 55 and 75 years old with acute or convalescent COVID-19.

The chain has TRBV7-2 and TRBJ1-2; D perhaps matches TRBD1 (6 bases). This CDR3 contains 13 residues. With 4 bases removed from V and 8 bases from J, the gap between germline ends came to 14 bases. Germline-derived CDR1 and CDR2 are SGHTA and FQGNSA. The CDR3, as DNA: TGTGCCAGCAGCTCGAACAGGGTGGTCGGCTACACCTTC. Its protein product is CASSSNRVVGYTF.

The chain combines TRBV5-1 with TRBJ2-7, with unresolved D. Trimming pared 0 bases from V and 0 bases from J, leaving 10 bases between. Germline lookup yields CDR1 SGHRS and CDR2 YFSETQ. The CDR3 has 15 amino acids. CDR3 DNA: TGCGCCAGCAGCTTGGGGAGCCCGAGCTCCTACGAGCAGTACTTC. It is translated as CASSLGSPSSYEQYF.

The gene calls are TRBV2 and TRBJ1-5; 7 bases map to TRBD1. Germline CDR1 is SNHLY and CDR2 is FYNNEI. This CDR3 spans 14 amino acids. V shed 6 bases, J shed 7 bases, and the junction held 9 bases outside the gene matches. CDR3 nucleotides: TGTGCCAGCAGATTGAGACAGGGATTACAGCCCCAGCATTTT. Translating gives CASRLRQGLQPQHF.